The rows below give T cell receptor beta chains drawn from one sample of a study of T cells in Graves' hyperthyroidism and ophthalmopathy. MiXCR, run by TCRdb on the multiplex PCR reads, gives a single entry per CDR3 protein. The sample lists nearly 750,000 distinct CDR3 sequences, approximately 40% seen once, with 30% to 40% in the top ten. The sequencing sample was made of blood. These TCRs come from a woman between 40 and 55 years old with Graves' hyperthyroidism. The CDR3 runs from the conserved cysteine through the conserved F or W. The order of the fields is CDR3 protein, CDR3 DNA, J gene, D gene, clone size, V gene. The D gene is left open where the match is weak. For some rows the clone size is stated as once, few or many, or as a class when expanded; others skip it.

CDR3: CASSFHYRGPLSGANVLTF
DNA: TGTGCCAGCAGCTTCCACTACAGGGGTCCCCTCTCTGGGGCCAACGTCCTGACTTTC
J: TRBJ2-6
D: TRBD1
size: -
V: TRBV7-7

CDR3: CASSSGTVEQYF
DNA: TGTGCCAGCAGCTCCGGGACGGTTGAGCAGTACTTC
J: TRBJ2-7
D: -
size: -
V: TRBV7-9

CDR3: CASSLASPLHF
DNA: TGTGCCAGCAGTTTAGCCTCACCCCTCCACTTT
J: TRBJ1-6
D: -
size: many
V: TRBV7-2

CDR3: CASTAGGHEQYF
DNA: TGTGCCAGCACCGCAGGGGGACACGAGCAGTACTTC
J: TRBJ2-7
D: TRBD1
size: -
V: TRBV6-2/TRBV6-3

CDR3: CASSRTAEQYF
DNA: TGTGCCAGCAGCAGAACAGCGGAGCAGTACTTC
J: TRBJ2-7
D: -
size: many
V: TRBV7-9

CDR3: CSQDSTVYGYTF
DNA: TGCAGCCAAGATTCGACCGTCTATGGCTACACCTTC
J: TRBJ1-2
D: -
size: -
V: TRBV29-1

CDR3: CASSFGQGPTDTQYF
DNA: TGTGCCAGCAGCTTCGGCCAGGGACCCACAGATACGCAGTATTTT
J: TRBJ2-3
D: -
size: -
V: TRBV7-2

CDR3: CASSQTPAGQPHF
DNA: TGTGCCAGCAGCCAGACCCCAGCGGGACAGCCTCACTTT
J: TRBJ1-6
D: TRBD1
size: many
V: TRBV11-2

CDR3: CASSPETGESYEQYF
DNA: TGTGCCAGCAGTCCTGAGACAGGGGAGTCCTACGAGCAGTACTTC
J: TRBJ2-7
D: TRBD1
size: -
V: TRBV12-3/TRBV12-4

CDR3: CAISVQDQSYEQYF
DNA: TGTGCCATCAGTGTTCAAGACCAGTCCTACGAGCAGTACTTC
J: TRBJ2-7
D: -
size: many
V: TRBV10-3

CDR3: CASSLGLMNTEAFF
DNA: TGTGCCAGCAGCTTAGGTCTTATGAACACTGAAGCTTTCTTT
J: TRBJ1-1
D: -
size: many
V: TRBV4-1

CDR3: CASSEIGPYNEQFF
DNA: TGTGCCAGCAGTGAAATAGGACCGTACAATGAGCAGTTCTTC
J: TRBJ2-1
D: -
size: -
V: TRBV25-1

CDR3: CASSLDNF
DNA: TGTGCCAGCAGTTTGGACAACTTC
J: TRBJ1-2
D: -
size: -
V: TRBV6-9

CDR3: CASSQTDLGNQPQHF
DNA: TGCGCCAGCAGCCAGACTGACCTGGGCAATCAGCCCCAGCATTTT
J: TRBJ1-5
D: -
size: -
V: TRBV4-1

CDR3: CARGKKGDRNGYTF
DNA: TGTGCCAGGGGAAAAAAGGGGGACAGGAATGGCTACACCTTC
J: TRBJ1-2
D: TRBD1
size: -
V: TRBV9

CDR3: CASSYWGEYGYTF
DNA: TGTGCCAGCAGTTATTGGGGGGAATATGGCTACACCTTC
J: TRBJ1-2
D: -
size: -
V: TRBV6-5

CDR3: CSVVAGEEQYF
DNA: TGCAGCGTTGTAGCGGGAGAAGAGCAGTACTTC
J: TRBJ2-7
D: TRBD2
size: few
V: TRBV29-1

CDR3: CASVDPNTEAFF
DNA: TGTGCCAGCGTGGACCCAAACACTGAAGCTTTCTTT
J: TRBJ1-1
D: -
size: few
V: TRBV10-3

CDR3: CATSGSDRERQYF
DNA: TGTGCCACCAGCGGATCAGACAGGGAGAGGCAGTACTTC
J: TRBJ2-7
D: TRBD1
size: many
V: TRBV15

CDR3: CASSYSWLFEAFF
DNA: TGTGCCAGCAGTTACTCGTGGCTCTTTGAAGCTTTCTTT
J: TRBJ1-1
D: -
size: few
V: TRBV6-2/TRBV6-3

CDR3: CASSETGGVGEAFF
DNA: TGTGCCAGCAGCGAAACAGGGGGCGTCGGTGAAGCTTTCTTT
J: TRBJ1-1
D: TRBD1
size: -
V: TRBV9

CDR3: CASSRLGKGYTF
DNA: TGTGCCAGCAGTCGCCTTGGGAAGGGCTACACCTTC
J: TRBJ1-2
D: -
size: -
V: TRBV6-5

CDR3: CASSYSKSDFYGYTF
DNA: TGTGCCAGCAGTTACTCTAAGTCGGATTTCTATGGCTACACCTTC
J: TRBJ1-2
D: -
size: few
V: TRBV6-5

CDR3: CASSGGLLSGNTIYF
DNA: TGTGCCAGTAGCGGAGGGCTCCTCTCTGGAAACACCATATATTTT
J: TRBJ1-3
D: -
size: many
V: TRBV19

CDR3: CASSIAIGFGTGYTF
DNA: TGTGCCAGTAGTATAGCGATCGGCTTTGGAACGGGCTACACCTTC
J: TRBJ1-2
D: -
size: few
V: TRBV19

CDR3: CASSFGGSDSYEQYF
DNA: TGTGCCAGCAGTTTCGGGGGCTCCGACTCCTACGAGCAGTACTTC
J: TRBJ2-7
D: -
size: -
V: TRBV7-2

CDR3: CASSLDPPSAGAEAFF
DNA: TGTGCCAGCAGCTTAGATCCGCCGAGTGCGGGCGCTGAAGCTTTCTTT
J: TRBJ1-1
D: -
size: once
V: TRBV7-2

CDR3: CASSLALGTGNTIYF
DNA: TGTGCCAGCAGCTTAGCCCTAGGGACTGGAAACACCATATATTTT
J: TRBJ1-3
D: -
size: many
V: TRBV7-2

CDR3: CATSEGVQGIPAKNQPQHF
DNA: TGTGCCACCAGTGAGGGGGTACAGGGGATACCGGCTAAAAATCAGCCCCAGCATTTT
J: TRBJ1-5
D: TRBD1
size: -
V: TRBV24-1

CDR3: CASSLWTGGYEAFF
DNA: TGTGCCAGCAGCTTATGGACAGGGGGCTATGAAGCTTTCTTT
J: TRBJ1-1
D: TRBD1
size: -
V: TRBV5-5

CDR3: CASSLSLWVKDGYTF
DNA: TGTGCCAGCAGCCTCTCCCTATGGGTAAAAGATGGCTACACCTTC
J: TRBJ1-2
D: -
size: -
V: TRBV6-5

CDR3: CAITPQGERTGELFF
DNA: TGTGCCATCACCCCCCAGGGGGAAAGAACCGGGGAGCTGTTTTTT
J: TRBJ2-2
D: TRBD1
size: -
V: TRBV11-2

CDR3: CATSRDRVSNEKLFF
DNA: TGTGCCACCAGCAGAGACAGGGTGTCTAATGAAAAACTGTTTTTT
J: TRBJ1-4
D: -
size: many
V: TRBV15

CDR3: CASSPDRNYYGYTF
DNA: TGTGCCAGCAGTCCAGACAGGAACTACTATGGCTACACCTTC
J: TRBJ1-2
D: -
size: many
V: TRBV6-6

CDR3: CASTDTGGLYEQYF
DNA: TGTGCCAGCACAGACACGGGCGGGCTCTACGAGCAGTACTTC
J: TRBJ2-7
D: -
size: many
V: TRBV6-2/TRBV6-3

CDR3: CSVEDLIYGYTF
DNA: TGCAGCGTTGAAGATCTCATCTATGGCTACACCTTC
J: TRBJ1-2
D: -
size: -
V: TRBV29-1

CDR3: CASSIEAGETQHF
DNA: TGTGCCAGTAGTATAGAGGCCGGCGAGACCCAGCATTTT
J: TRBJ1-5
D: -
size: -
V: TRBV19

CDR3: CASSRSMNTEAFF
DNA: TGCGCCAGCAGCCGCAGCATGAACACTGAAGCTTTCTTT
J: TRBJ1-1
D: -
size: many
V: TRBV4-3

CDR3: CASSVTATKTQYF
DNA: TGTGCCAGCAGCGTGACAGCCACGAAGACCCAGTACTTC
J: TRBJ2-5
D: -
size: few
V: TRBV6-6

CDR3: CASVSTGAGEETQYF
DNA: TGTGCCAGCGTCTCGACGGGAGCGGGGGAAGAGACCCAGTACTTC
J: TRBJ2-5
D: TRBD2
size: -
V: TRBV5-5

CDR3: CATQAGNPKDEQYF
DNA: TGTGCCACCCAAGCGGGAAACCCTAAAGACGAGCAGTACTTC
J: TRBJ2-7
D: TRBD2
size: many
V: TRBV24-1

CDR3: CASSYRANTGELFF
DNA: TGTGCCAGCAGTTATAGGGCGAACACCGGGGAGCTGTTTTTT
J: TRBJ2-2
D: -
size: few
V: TRBV10-3

CDR3: CASSLSRGAASLQETQYF
DNA: TGTGCCAGCAGCCTAAGCAGGGGGGCAGCGTCCCTACAAGAGACCCAGTACTTC
J: TRBJ2-5
D: -
size: once
V: TRBV5-1

CDR3: CASSPSGSSSGNTIYF
DNA: TGTGCCAGCAGCCCGTCCGGGTCGTCCTCTGGAAACACCATATATTTT
J: TRBJ1-3
D: -
size: many
V: TRBV9

CDR3: CASSVGLVQETQYF
DNA: TGTGCCAGCAGCGTAGGATTGGTCCAAGAGACCCAGTACTTC
J: TRBJ2-5
D: -
size: -
V: TRBV9

CDR3: CASSLTGIRNTEAFF
DNA: TGTGCCAGCAGCCTAACAGGGATACGGAACACTGAAGCTTTCTTT
J: TRBJ1-1
D: -
size: few
V: TRBV7-9

CDR3: CASSMGGPNQPQHF
DNA: TGTGCCAGTAGTATGGGAGGACCGAATCAGCCCCAGCATTTT
J: TRBJ1-5
D: -
size: -
V: TRBV19